This record covers a single T cell receptor (beta chain). The antigen remains unidentified. The sequenced fragment ends 3 residues before the CDR3 boundary, so the rest is inferred from the germline J gene. Trimming pared 0 bases from V and 2 bases from J, leaving 10 bases between. This CDR3 contains 15 residues. Germline-derived CDR1 and CDR2 are LGHNA and YNFKEQ. The data belong to a study of T cells in women clearing cervical HPV infection. Across the whole study: HLA type could not be excluded as a confounder. General study results and limits: Timing of associations relative to infection is unclear; T-cell subsets were not isolated. Combining TCR richness with V gene abundances gave approximately 0.84 AUC.

Repertoires were generated with immunoSEQ multiplex PCR, while TCRdb's copy carries only in-frame clones and drops some. In all, the sample yields roughly 30,000 clones. The clonotype was recovered from a woman between 18 and 70 years old with a cervical HPV16 infection that either progressed to CIN3+ or cleared (not recorded which). This chain joins TRBV4-2 and TRBJ2-5; D possibly corresponds to TRBD2 (5 bases). The source material was blood buffy coat. The sequenced part of the CDR3 DNA is TGTGCCAGCAGCCAAGAAGGAGCGGAGCAAGAGACC. Its translation is CASSQEGAEQET. The CDR3 in full is CASSQEGAEQETQYF.